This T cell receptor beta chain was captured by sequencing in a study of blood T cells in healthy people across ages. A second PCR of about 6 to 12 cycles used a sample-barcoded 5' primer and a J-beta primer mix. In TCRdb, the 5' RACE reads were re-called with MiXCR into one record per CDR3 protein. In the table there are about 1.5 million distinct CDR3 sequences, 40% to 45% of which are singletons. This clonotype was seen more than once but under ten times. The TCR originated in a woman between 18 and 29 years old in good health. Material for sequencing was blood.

The CDR3 reads CASSFDRGAKNIQYF. DNA for the CDR3: TGTGCCAGCAGCTTTGACAGGGGAGCCAAAAACATTCAGTACTTC. This sequence joins TRBV7-8 and TRBJ2-4, with 8 bases aligning to TRBD1. V dropped 3 bases and J dropped 0; count of bases not matched to a gene: 1. The CDR3 runs to 15 residues. Germline loops: CDR1 SGHVS, CDR2 FQNEAQ.